The table lists the clone carrying this TCR beta chain with many counts. Arm-PCR of CDR3 regions and iRepertoire HTBI primers were used to build TCR beta libraries. TCRdb processed the multiplex PCR reads anew with MiXCR; each CDR3 protein has one entry. Of 440,000 or so distinct CDR3 sequences in the sample, around 15% were seen once. The record originates from a study of regulatory T cells in long-lasting Graves disease. The time point here: newly diagnosed GD, antithyroid drugs for less than 3 months. The TCR library used RNA extracted from PBMCs. The CDR3 has 15 residues. The junction had 5 bases not matched to a gene; V was cut back by 1 base and J by 5 bases. These data were likewise used in another study, on T cells in Graves' hyperthyroidism and ophthalmopathy.

The chain joins TRBV12-3 or TRBV12-4 to TRBJ1-5; TRBD1 matches at 7 bases. The origin of this receptor is a woman between 25 and 40 years old with Graves disease. Sequences were derived from peripheral blood mononuclear cells (PBMCs), sampled at new diagnosis, from a patient treated with antithyroid drugs. CDR3 sequence (DNA): TGTGCCAGCAGTTTAGGCAGGGACAGTTATCAGCCCCAGCATTTT. This sequence encodes CASSLGRDSYQPQHF.